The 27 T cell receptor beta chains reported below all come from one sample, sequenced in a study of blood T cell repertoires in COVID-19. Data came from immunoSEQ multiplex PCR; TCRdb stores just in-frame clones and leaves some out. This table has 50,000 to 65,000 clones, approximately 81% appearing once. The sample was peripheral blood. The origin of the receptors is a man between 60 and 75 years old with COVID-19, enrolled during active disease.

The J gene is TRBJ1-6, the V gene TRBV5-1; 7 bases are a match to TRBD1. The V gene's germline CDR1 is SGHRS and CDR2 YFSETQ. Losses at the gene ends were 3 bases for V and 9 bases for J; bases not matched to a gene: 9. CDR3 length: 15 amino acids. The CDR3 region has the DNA TGCGCCAGCAGCTCAACACAGGGGAGGTCTTCACCCCTCCACTTT. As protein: CASSSTQGRSSPLHF.

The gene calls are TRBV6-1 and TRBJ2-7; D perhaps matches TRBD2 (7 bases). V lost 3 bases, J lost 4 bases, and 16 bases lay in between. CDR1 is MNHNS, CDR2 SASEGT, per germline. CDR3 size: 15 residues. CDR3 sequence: CASSDRRGGLYEQYF. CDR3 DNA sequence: TGTGCCAGCAGTGATAGGAGGGGGGGCCTATACGAGCAGTACTTC.

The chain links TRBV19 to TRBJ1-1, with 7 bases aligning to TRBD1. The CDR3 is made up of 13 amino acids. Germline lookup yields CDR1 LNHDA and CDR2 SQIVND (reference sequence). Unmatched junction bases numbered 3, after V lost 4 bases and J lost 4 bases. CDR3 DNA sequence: TGTGCCAGTAGTAAAACAGGGGTCACTGAAGCTTTCTTT. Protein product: CASSKTGVTEAFF.

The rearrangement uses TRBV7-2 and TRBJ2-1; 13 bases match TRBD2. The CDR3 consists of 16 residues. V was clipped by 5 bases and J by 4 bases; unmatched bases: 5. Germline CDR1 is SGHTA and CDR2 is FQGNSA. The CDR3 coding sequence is TGTGCCAGCAGCCCATGGACTAGCGGGGGATACAATGAGCAGTTCTTC. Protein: CASSPWTSGGYNEQFF.

The CDR3 DNA follows: TGTGCAAGACCGGGACAGTCTGATAGCAATCAGCCCCAGCATTTT. As protein: CARPGQSDSNQPQHF. The chain is built from TRBV19 and TRBJ1-5, with 7 bases lining up with TRBD1. Germline-derived CDR1 and CDR2 are LNHDA and SQIVND (reference sequence). The CDR3 extends over 15 amino acids.

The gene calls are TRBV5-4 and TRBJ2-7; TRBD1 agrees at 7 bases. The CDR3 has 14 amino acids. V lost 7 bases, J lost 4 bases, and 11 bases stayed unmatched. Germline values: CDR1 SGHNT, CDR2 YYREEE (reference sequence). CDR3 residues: CASGPGTEAYEQYF. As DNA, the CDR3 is TGTGCCAGCGGGCCAGGGACAGAAGCTTACGAGCAGTACTTC.

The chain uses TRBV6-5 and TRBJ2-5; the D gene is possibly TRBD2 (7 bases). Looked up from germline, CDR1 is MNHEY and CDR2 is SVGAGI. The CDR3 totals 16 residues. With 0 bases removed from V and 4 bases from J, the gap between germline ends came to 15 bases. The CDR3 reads CASSYSGRGHSETQYF. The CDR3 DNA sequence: TGTGCCAGCAGTTACTCGGGGCGGGGGCACTCAGAGACCCAGTACTTC.

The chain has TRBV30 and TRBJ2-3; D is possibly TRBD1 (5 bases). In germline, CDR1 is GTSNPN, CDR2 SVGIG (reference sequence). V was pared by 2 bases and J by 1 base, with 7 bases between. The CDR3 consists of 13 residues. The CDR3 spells CAWSMGRTDTQYF. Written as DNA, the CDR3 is TGTGCCTGGAGTATGGGGCGCACAGATACGCAGTATTTT.

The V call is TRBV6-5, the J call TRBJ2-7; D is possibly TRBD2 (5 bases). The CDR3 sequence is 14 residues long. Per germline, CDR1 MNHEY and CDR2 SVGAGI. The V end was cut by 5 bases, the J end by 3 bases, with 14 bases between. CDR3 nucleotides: TGTGCCAGCAGTCCCACACTCCGGGACTACGAGCAGTACTTC. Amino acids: CASSPTLRDYEQYF.

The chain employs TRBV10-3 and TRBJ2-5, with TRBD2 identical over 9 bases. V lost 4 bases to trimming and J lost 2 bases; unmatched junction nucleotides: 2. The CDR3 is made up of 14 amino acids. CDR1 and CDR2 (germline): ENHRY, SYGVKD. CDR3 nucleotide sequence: TGTGCCATCAGTGGGACTAGCGCTCAAGAGACCCAGTACTTC. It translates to CAISGTSAQETQYF.

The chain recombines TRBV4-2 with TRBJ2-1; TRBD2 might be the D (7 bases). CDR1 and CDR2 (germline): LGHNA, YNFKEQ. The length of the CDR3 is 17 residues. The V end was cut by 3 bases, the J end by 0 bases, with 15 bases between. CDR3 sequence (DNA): TGTGCCAGCAGCCAGGCGGGGGCAACAAGCTCCTACAATGAGCAGTTCTTC. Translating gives CASSQAGATSSYNEQFF.

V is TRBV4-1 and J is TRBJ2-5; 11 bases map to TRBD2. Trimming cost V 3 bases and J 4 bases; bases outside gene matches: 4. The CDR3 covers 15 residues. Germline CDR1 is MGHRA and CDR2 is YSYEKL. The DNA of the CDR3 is TGCGCCAGCAGCCATTTAGCGGGGGGGCGAGAGACCCAGTACTTC. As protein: CASSHLAGGRETQYF.

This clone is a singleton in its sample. The CDR3 nucleotides are TGTGCCAGCAGCTTTTCAGGGGGCTGGAATCAGCCCCAGCATTTT. It specifies CASSFSGGWNQPQHF. The rearrangement joins TRBV7-7 to TRBJ1-5; 8 bases are a match to TRBD1. The CDR3 consists of 15 residues. Germline V gene lookup returns CDR1 SSHAT and CDR2 FNYEAQ (reference sequence). Unmatched junction bases numbered 5, after V lost 3 bases and J lost 4 bases.

In nucleotides, the CDR3 is TGTGCCAGCAGCCAGCATGGAGACCGTGAAAAACTGTTTTTT. Its protein product is CASSQHGDREKLFF. The chain has TRBV28 and TRBJ1-4; D call uncertain. The V end was cut by 6 bases, the J end by 7 bases, with 15 bases between. This CDR3 comprises 14 residues. CDR1 is MDHEN, CDR2 SYDVKM, per germline.

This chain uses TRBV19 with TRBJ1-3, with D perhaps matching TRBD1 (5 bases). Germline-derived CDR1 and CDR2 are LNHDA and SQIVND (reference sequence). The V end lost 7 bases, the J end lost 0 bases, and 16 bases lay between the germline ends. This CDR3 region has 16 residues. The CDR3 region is CASNKGAASSGNTIYF. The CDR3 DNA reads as TGTGCCAGTAATAAAGGGGCCGCGAGCTCTGGAAACACCATATATTTT.

The CDR3 loop reads CAWRIQWNTEAFF. For the CDR3, the DNA is TGTGCCTGGAGAATCCAGTGGAACACTGAAGCTTTCTTT. V gene TRBV30 combines with J gene TRBJ1-1; D is unresolved. The CDR3 is 13 residues long. Trimming removed 3 bases from V and 1 base from J, with 9 bases in between. From germline, CDR1 is GTSNPN and CDR2 SVGIG (reference sequence).

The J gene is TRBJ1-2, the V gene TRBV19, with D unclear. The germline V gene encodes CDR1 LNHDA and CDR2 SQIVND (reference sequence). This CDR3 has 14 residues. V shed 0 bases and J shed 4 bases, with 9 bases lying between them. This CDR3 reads CASSIDGQSYGYTF. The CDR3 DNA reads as TGTGCCAGTAGTATAGATGGGCAAAGCTATGGCTACACCTTC.

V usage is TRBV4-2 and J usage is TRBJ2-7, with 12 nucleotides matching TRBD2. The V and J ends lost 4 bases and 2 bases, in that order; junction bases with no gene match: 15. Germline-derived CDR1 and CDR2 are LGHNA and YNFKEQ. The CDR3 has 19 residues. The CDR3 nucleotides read TGTGCCAGCAGCCTGTCGTTGACTAGCGGGAGTTTGGGCACCTACGAGCAGTACTTC. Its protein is CASSLSLTSGSLGTYEQYF.

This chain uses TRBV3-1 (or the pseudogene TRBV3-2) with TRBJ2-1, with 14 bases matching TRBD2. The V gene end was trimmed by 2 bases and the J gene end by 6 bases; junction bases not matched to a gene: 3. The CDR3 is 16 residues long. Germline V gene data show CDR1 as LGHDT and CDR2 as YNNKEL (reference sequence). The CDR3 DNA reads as TGTGCCAGCAGCCAATCCGGGACTAGCGGGGGCAATGAGCAGTTCTTC. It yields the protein CASSQSGTSGGNEQFF.

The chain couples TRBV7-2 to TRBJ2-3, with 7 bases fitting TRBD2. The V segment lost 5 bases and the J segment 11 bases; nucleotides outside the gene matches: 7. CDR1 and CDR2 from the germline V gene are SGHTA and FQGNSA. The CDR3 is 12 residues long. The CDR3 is CASSPFQRGQYF. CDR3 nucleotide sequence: TGTGCCAGCAGCCCCTTCCAGCGGGGGCAGTATTTT.

CDR3 nucleotide sequence: TGTGCCAGCAGCGCACGTAGCGGGAGAGGCTACGAGCAGTACTTC. This gives the protein CASSARSGRGYEQYF. This chain connects TRBV7-6 to TRBJ2-7; 9 nucleotides match TRBD2. After removal of 5 bases from V and 3 bases from J, the junction contained 8 bases not matched to a gene. There are 15 residues in the CDR3. CDR1 is SGHVS, CDR2 FNYEAQ, per germline.

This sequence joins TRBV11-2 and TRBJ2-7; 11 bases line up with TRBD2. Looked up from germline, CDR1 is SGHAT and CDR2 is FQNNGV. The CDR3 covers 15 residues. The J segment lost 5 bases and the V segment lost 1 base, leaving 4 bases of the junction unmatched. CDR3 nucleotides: TGTGCCAGCAGCTTAGGTAGCGGGAGGGCAGACGAGCAGTACTTC. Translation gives CASSLGSGRADEQYF. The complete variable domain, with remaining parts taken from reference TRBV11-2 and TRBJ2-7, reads EAGVAQSPRYKIIEKRQSVAFWCNPISGHATLYWYQQILGQGPKLLIQFQNNGVVDDSQLPKDRFSAERLKGVDSTLKIQPAKLEDSAVYLCASSLGSGRADEQYFGPGTRLTVT.

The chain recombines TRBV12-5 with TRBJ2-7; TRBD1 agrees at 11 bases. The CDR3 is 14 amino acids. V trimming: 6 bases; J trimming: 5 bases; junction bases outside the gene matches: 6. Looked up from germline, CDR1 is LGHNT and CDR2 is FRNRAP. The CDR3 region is CASGAGQGVHEQYF. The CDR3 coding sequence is TGTGCTAGTGGCGCGGGACAGGGGGTCCACGAGCAGTACTTC.

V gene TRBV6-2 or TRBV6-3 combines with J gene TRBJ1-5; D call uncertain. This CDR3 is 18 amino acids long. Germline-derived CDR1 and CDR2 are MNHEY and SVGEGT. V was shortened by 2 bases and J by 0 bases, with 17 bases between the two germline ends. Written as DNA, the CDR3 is TGTGCCAGCAGTTACGAACGGTTCTCCCACCTTAGCAATCAGCCCCAGCATTTT. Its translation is CASSYERFSHLSNQPQHF.

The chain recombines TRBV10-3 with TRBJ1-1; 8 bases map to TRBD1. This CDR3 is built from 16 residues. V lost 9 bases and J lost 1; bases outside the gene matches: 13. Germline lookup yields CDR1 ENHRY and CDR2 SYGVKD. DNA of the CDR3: TGTGCCATTACGACACAACAGACAGGGGAGAACACTGAAGCTTTCTTT. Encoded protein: CAITTQQTGENTEAFF.

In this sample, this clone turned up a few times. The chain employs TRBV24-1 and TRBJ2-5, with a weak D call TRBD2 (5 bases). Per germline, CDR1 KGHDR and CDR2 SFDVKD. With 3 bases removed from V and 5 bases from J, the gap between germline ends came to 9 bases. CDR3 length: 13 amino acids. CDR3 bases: TGTGCCACCAGTGATCCCCCGGGGGAGACCCAGTACTTC. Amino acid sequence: CATSDPPGETQYF.

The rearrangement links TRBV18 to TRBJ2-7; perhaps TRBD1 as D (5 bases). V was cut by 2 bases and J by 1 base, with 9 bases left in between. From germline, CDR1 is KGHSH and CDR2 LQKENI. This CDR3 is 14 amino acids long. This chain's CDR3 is CASSPMGLSYEQYF. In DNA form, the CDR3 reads TGTGCCAGCTCACCAATGGGGCTATCCTACGAGCAGTACTTC.